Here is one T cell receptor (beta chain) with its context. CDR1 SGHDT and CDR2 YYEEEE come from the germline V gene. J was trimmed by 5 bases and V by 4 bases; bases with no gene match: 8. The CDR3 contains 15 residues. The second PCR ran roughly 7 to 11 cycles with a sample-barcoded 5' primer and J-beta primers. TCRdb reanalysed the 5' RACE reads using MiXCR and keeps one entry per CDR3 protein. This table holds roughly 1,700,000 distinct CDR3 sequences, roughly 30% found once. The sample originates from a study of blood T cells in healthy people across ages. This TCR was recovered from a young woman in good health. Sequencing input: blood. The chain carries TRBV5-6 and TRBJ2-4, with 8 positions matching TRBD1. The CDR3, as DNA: TGTGCCAGCAGCGGACAGGGAGAGGAGGAAAACATTCAGTACTTC. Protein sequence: CASSGQGEEENIQYF.